The present TCR beta chain was sequenced within a study of control samples from healthy donors and cancer patients. The repertoire was sequenced with immunoSEQ multiplex PCR; TCRdb's copy has only in-frame clones and lacks some. The table records 130,000 or so clones, roughly 94% of them present only once. The sequenced material came from blood. The sequence derives from a man aged 35 to 55 in good health.

Here the CDR3 DNA reads TGTGCCAGCAGTGCAGGGAACACTGAAGCTTTCTTT. Its protein is CASSAGNTEAFF. The chain recombines TRBV2 with TRBJ1-1; D is unresolved. V dropped 4 bases and J dropped 1 base, with 4 bases sitting between them. CDR3 length: 12 amino acids. The V gene's germline CDR1 is SNHLY and CDR2 FYNNEI.